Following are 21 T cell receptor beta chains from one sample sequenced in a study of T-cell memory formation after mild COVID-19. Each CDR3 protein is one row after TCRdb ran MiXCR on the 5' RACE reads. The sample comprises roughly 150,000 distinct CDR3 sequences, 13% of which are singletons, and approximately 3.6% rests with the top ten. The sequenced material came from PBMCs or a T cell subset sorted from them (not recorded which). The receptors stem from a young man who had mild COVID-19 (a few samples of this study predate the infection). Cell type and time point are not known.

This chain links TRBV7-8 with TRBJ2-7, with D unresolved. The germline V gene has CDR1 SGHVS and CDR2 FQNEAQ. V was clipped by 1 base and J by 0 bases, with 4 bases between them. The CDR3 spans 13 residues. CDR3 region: CASSLEDSYEQYV. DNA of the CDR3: TGTGCCAGCAGCTTAGAGGACTCCTACGAGCAGTACGTC.

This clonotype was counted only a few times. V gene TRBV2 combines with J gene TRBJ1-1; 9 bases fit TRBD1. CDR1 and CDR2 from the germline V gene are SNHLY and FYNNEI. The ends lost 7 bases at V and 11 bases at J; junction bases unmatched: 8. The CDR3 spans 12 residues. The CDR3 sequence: CASTTTGGEAFF. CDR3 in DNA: TGTGCCAGCACCACTACAGGGGGCGAGGCTTTCTTT.

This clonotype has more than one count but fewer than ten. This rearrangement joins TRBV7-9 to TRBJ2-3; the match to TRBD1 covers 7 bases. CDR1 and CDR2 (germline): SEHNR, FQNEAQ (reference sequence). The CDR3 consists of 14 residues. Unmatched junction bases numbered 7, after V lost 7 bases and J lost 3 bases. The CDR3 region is CASNRQGPTDTQYF. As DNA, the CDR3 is TGTGCCAGCAACCGACAGGGCCCAACAGATACGCAGTATTTT.

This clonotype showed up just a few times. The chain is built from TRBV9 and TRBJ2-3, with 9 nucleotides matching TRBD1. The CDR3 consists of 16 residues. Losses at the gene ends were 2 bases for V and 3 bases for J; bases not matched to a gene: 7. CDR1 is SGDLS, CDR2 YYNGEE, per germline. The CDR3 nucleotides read TGTGCCAGCAGCGTTTCGGGGACAGGGAGGACAGATACGCAGTATTTT. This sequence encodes CASSVSGTGRTDTQYF. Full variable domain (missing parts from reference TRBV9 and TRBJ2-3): DSGVTQTPKHLITATGQRVTLRCSPRSGDLSVYWYQQSLDQGLQFLIQYYNGEERAKGNILERFSAQQFPDLHSELNLSSLELGDSALYFCASSVSGTGRTDTQYFGPGTRLTVL.

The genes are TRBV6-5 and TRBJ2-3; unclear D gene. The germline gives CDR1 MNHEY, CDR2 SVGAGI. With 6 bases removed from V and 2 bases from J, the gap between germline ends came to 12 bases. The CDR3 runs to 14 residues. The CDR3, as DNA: TGTGCCAGCAGACTCGACCCAAACACAGATACGCAGTATTTT. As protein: CASRLDPNTDTQYF.

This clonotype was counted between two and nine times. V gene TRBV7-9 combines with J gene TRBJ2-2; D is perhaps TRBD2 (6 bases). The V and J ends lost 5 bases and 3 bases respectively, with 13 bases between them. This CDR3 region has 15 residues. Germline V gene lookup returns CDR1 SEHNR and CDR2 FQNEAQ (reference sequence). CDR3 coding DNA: TGTGCCAGCAGCCCTTCTAGCGTCCACACCGGGGAGCTGTTTTTT. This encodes CASSPSSVHTGELFF.

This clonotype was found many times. The CDR3 region has the DNA TGTGCCAGCAGTTTAGTTGACGGCACAGATACGCAGTATTTT. Translated: CASSLVDGTDTQYF. V gene TRBV12-3 or TRBV12-4 combines with J gene TRBJ2-3, with unresolved D. Trimming removed 1 base at V and 1 base at J, with 6 bases between. The CDR3 consists of 14 residues.

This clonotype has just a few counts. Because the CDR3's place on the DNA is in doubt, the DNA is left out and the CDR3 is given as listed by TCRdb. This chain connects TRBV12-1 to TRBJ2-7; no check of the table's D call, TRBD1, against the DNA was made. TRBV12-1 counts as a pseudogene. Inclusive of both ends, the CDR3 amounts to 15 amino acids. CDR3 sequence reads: CASSFVGTGTYEQYV.

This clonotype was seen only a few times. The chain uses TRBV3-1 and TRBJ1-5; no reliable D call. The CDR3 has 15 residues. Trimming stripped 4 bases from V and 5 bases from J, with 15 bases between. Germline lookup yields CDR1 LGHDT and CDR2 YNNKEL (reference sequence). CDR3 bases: TGTGCCAGCAGCCCCTCTTCGGCACCCCATCAGCCCCAGCATTTT. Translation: CASSPSSAPHQPQHF.

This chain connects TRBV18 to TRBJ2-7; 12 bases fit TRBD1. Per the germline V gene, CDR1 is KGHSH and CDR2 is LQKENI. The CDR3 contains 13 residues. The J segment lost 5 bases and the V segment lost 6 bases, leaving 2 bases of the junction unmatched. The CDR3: CASSGTGGNEQYF. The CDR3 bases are TGTGCCAGCTCGGGGACAGGGGGCAACGAGCAGTACTTC.

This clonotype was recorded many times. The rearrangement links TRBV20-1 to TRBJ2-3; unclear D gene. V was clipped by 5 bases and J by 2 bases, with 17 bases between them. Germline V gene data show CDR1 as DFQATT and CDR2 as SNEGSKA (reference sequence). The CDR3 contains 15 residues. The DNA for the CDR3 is TGCAGTGCTCCCCCTTTTGGATCGTTCACAGATACGCAGTATTTT. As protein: CSAPPFGSFTDTQYF.

DNA for the CDR3: TGTGCCAGCAGTTACTACAGGGGGCAGGGGCCCCTCCACTTT. Amino acids: CASSYYRGQGPLHF. The chain links TRBV6-6 to TRBJ1-6; 9 bases are a match to TRBD1. V was pared by 1 base and J by 13 bases, with 5 bases of the junction left unmatched. From germline, CDR1 is MNHNY and CDR2 SVGAGI (reference sequence). The CDR3 runs 14 residues.

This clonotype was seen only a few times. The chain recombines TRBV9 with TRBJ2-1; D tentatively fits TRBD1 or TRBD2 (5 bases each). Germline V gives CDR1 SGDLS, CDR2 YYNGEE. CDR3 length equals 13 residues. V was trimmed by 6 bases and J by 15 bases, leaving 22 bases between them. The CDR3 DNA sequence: TGTGCCAGCACCCCGACCTCCCGGGGACCCTGGTTCTTC. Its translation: CASTPTSRGPWFF.

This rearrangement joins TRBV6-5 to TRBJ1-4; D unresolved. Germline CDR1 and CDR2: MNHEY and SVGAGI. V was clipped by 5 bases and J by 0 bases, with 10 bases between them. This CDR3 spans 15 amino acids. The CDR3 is CASSPLGATNEKLFF. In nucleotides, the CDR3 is TGTGCCAGCAGTCCTTTGGGTGCAACTAATGAAAAACTGTTTTTT.

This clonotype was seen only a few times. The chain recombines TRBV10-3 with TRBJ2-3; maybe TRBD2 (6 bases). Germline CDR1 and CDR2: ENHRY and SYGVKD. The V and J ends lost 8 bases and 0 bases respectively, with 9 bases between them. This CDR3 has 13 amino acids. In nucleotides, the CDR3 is TGTGCCATCCGGGACTCTAGCACAGATACGCAGTATTTT. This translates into CAIRDSSTDTQYF.

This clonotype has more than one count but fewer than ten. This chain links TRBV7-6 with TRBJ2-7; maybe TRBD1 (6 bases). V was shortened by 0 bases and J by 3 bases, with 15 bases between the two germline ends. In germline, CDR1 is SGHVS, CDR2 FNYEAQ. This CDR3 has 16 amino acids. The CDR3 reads CASSLALYRAFYEQYF. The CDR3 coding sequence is TGTGCCAGCAGCTTAGCTCTGTACAGGGCGTTCTACGAGCAGTACTTC.

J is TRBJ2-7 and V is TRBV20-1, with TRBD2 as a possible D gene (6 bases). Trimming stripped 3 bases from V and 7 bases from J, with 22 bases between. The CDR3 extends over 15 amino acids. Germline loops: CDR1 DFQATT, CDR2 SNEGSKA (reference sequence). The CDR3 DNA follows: TGCAGTGCTAGTCCAGTGGCTAGCGATGCCGGAGAGCAGTACTTC. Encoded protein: CSASPVASDAGEQYF.

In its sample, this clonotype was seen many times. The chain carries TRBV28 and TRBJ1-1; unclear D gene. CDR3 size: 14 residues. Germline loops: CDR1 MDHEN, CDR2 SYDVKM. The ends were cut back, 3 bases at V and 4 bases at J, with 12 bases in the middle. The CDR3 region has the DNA TGTGCCAGCAGTTTTAAGGGCGGCGGCACTGAAGCTTTCTTT. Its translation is CASSFKGGGTEAFF.

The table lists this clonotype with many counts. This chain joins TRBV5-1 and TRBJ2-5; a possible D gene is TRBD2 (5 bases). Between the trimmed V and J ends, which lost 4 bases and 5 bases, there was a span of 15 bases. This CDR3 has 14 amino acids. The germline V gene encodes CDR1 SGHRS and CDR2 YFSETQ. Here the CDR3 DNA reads TGCGCCAGCAGCCCCCCGAGCGGACTGGAGACCCAGTACTTC. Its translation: CASSPPSGLETQYF.

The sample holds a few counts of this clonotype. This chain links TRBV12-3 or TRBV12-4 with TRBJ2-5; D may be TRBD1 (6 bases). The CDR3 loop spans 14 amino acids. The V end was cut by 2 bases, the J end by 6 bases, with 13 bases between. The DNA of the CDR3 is TGTGCCAGCAGTTTAAACAGGGTTCCAAAGACCCAGTACTTC. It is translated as CASSLNRVPKTQYF.

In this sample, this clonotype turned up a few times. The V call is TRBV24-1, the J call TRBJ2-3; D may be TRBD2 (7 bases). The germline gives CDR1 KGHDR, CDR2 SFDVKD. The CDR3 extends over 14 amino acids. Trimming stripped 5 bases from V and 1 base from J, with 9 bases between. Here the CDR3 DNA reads TGTGCCACCAGTGTGCGGGGGCGCACAGATACGCAGTATTTT. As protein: CATSVRGRTDTQYF.